Listed here are 30 T cell receptor beta chains from one sample, sequenced in a study of shared clonotypes between healthy human individuals. The protocol was immunoSEQ multiplex PCR, while the TCRdb copy is restricted to in-frame clones and leaves out a portion. The table includes about 490,000 clones, 75% to 85% detected once. Material: PBMCs. The origin of the receptors is a woman aged 40 to 50 in good health. Some clones in this sample may be carry-over from other donors' samples.

This clone occurred once. This rearrangement joins TRBV2 to TRBJ2-3; 7 nucleotides align to TRBD1. This CDR3 has 13 amino acids. The trim removed 6 bases at V and 4 bases at J, leaving 4 bases unmatched. Looked up from germline, CDR1 is SNHLY and CDR2 is FYNNEI. The CDR3 bases are TGTGCCAGCAGCGGACAGGCCTCAGATACGCAGTATTTT. Translation gives CASSGQASDTQYF.

CDR3 amino acids: CSGAVNTEAFF. The CDR3 DNA reads as TGCAGTGGGGCCGTGAACACTGAAGCTTTCTTT. The rearrangement uses TRBV20-1 and TRBJ1-1, with unresolved D. The V end was cut by 7 bases, the J end by 0 bases, with 6 bases between. Germline V gene data show CDR1 as DFQATT and CDR2 as SNEGSKA (reference sequence). CDR3 size: 11 residues.

V gene TRBV6-6 combines with J gene TRBJ2-1, with D possibly TRBD2 on 5 matching bases. The V and J ends lost 4 bases and 12 bases respectively, with 16 bases between them. The CDR3 has 13 residues. Germline CDR1 reads MNHNY; CDR2 reads SVGAGI (reference sequence). The CDR3 DNA follows: TGTGCCAGCAGTTCGACCGGACCGGCGGGGCAGTTCTTC. Translation gives CASSSTGPAGQFF.

The rearrangement links TRBV7-4 to TRBJ2-6; no reliable D call. Germline CDR1 and CDR2: SGHVT and SQSDAQ. The CDR3 contains 17 residues. The ends were cut back, 5 bases at V and 2 bases at J, with 16 bases in the middle. CDR3 in amino acids: CASSPEGGSAGANVLTF. CDR3 nucleotides: TGTGCCAGCAGCCCCGAAGGTGGGTCTGCTGGGGCCAACGTCCTGACTTTC.

Details on this clone: With only one base between it and a far larger clone, this is likely a read error. Other DNA sequences of this sample code for an identical CDR3. The rearrangement links TRBV15 to TRBJ1-2, with D uncertain. The CDR3 is made up of 16 amino acids. Trimming stripped 5 bases from V and 5 bases from J, with 21 bases between. CDR1 is LNHNV and CDR2 is YYDKDF in the germline V gene (reference sequence). CDR3 sequence: CATSLRKTSLPYGYTF. The DNA for the CDR3 is TGTGCCACCAGCCTTCGAAAGACAAGCCTACCATATGGCTACACCTTC. The whole variable domain, remainder taken from reference TRBV15 and TRBJ1-2, is DAMVIQNPRYQVTQFGKPVTLSCSQTLNHNVMYWYQQKSSQAPKLLFHYYDKDFNNEADTPDNFQSRRPNTSFCFLDIRSPGLGDTAMYLCATSLRKTSLPYGYTFGSGTRLTVV.

The chain uses TRBV28 and TRBJ1-2, with D perhaps matching TRBD1 (5 bases). The CDR3 is 14 residues long. Germline values: CDR1 MDHEN, CDR2 SYDVKM. Trimming cost V 6 bases and J 0 bases, with 11 bases left between them. The CDR3 loop reads CASSFGGANYGYTF. CDR3 nucleotides: TGTGCCAGCAGCTTCGGGGGGGCTAACTATGGCTACACCTTC.

The chain recombines TRBV7-9 with TRBJ2-1; a weak D match, TRBD2 (5 bases). Germline CDR1 is SEHNR and CDR2 is FQNEAQ (reference sequence). The CDR3 runs to 14 residues. Trimming pared 3 bases from V and 0 bases from J, leaving 6 bases between. The CDR3, as DNA: TGTGCCAGCAGCTTCCGGGACTCCTACAATGAGCAGTTCTTC. Translation gives CASSFRDSYNEQFF.

The genes are TRBV30 and TRBJ2-7; 9 bases match TRBD2. The CDR3 has 16 residues. CDR1 is GTSNPN, CDR2 SVGIG, per germline (reference sequence). J gave up 3 bases and V 4 bases, and 13 bases lay outside the gene matches. CDR3 DNA sequence: TGTGCCTGGACCAACATTTGGGCGGGAGGGCTCTACGAGCAGTACTTC. Translated: CAWTNIWAGGLYEQYF.

The chain is built from TRBV6-5 and TRBJ2-1; D might be TRBD1 (6 bases). The V gene's germline CDR1 is MNHEY and CDR2 SVGAGI. Between the trimmed V and J ends, which lost 2 bases and 7 bases, there was a span of 9 bases. The CDR3 has 13 amino acids. CDR3 in amino acids: CASSYGGQNEQFF. DNA for the CDR3: TGTGCCAGCAGTTACGGGGGCCAGAATGAGCAGTTCTTC.

The count of this clone is one. V and J are TRBV7-2 and TRBJ2-3; TRBD2 might be the D (5 bases). The ends were cut back, 5 bases at V and 5 bases at J, with 17 bases in the middle. CDR1 SGHTA and CDR2 FQGNSA come from the germline V gene. The CDR3 consists of 15 residues. CDR3 loop: CASSTRREAGDTQYF. The CDR3 region has the DNA TGTGCCAGCAGCACTAGACGGGAAGCCGGAGATACGCAGTATTTT.

About this clone itself: With only one base between it and a far larger clone, this is likely a read error. The chain has TRBV4-1 and TRBJ2-6; tentative D call: TRBD2 (5 bases). In germline, CDR1 is MGHRA, CDR2 YSYEKL. CDR3 length: 16 amino acids. The CDR3 here is CASSQGLGSGANVLTF. CDR3 bases: TGTGCCAGCAGCCAAGGTCTAGGGAGCGGGGCCAACGTCCTGACTTTC.

The chain is built from TRBV10-1 and TRBJ2-7, with D hard to call. The V gene's germline CDR1 is WNHNN and CDR2 SYGVQD (reference sequence). The CDR3 has 15 amino acids. V was pared by 6 bases and J by 1 base, with 16 bases between. The DNA for the CDR3 is TGCGCCAGCAGCCAATGGGCATCTGGGTCCTACGAGCAGTACTTC. Protein: CASSQWASGSYEQYF.

CDR3 nucleotide sequence: TGCAGCGTTGCGGCGGGGTGGGACACCGGGGAGCTGTTTTTT. Amino acids: CSVAAGWDTGELFF. The J gene is TRBJ2-2, the V gene TRBV29-1; D is possibly TRBD2 (6 bases). CDR3 length: 14 residues. Germline lookup yields CDR1 SQVTM and CDR2 ANQGSEA. With 4 bases removed from V and 3 bases from J, the gap between germline ends came to 12 bases.

The V and J genes are TRBV30 and TRBJ2-3; 13 bases align to TRBD2. CDR1 GTSNPN and CDR2 SVGIG come from the germline V gene (reference sequence). Trimming removed 5 bases from V and 2 bases from J; junction bases left unmatched: 1. The CDR3 consists of 14 residues. In nucleotides, the CDR3 is TGTGCCTGGGGGACTAGCGGGAACACAGATACGCAGTATTTT. Translation: CAWGTSGNTDTQYF.

In DNA, the CDR3 is TGTGCCAGCAGTACTACAGGGGGTTATAGCAATCAGCCCCAGCATTTT. Translated, it gives CASSTTGGYSNQPQHF. The chain has TRBV27 and TRBJ1-5, with 8 bases aligning to TRBD1. CDR1 and CDR2 (germline): MNHEY, SMNVEV (reference sequence). Losses at the gene ends were 5 bases for V and 0 bases for J; bases not matched to a gene: 6. CDR3 length: 16 residues.

V is TRBV5-1 and J is TRBJ2-1; tentative D call: TRBD2 (5 bases). The V and J ends lost 6 bases and 10 bases respectively, with 20 bases between them. Germline V lookup: CDR1 SGHRS, CDR2 YFSETQ. The CDR3 has 14 residues. This CDR3 reads CASNPPLASKEQFF. CDR3 DNA sequence: TGCGCCAGCAACCCCCCCCTAGCTTCGAAGGAGCAGTTCTTC.

The V gene is TRBV2, the J gene TRBJ2-1; the D gene is possibly TRBD2 (5 bases). The ends were cut back, 8 bases at V and 6 bases at J, with 11 bases in the middle. The germline V gene has CDR1 SNHLY and CDR2 FYNNEI. CDR3 length: 12 residues. CDR3 nucleotide sequence: TGTGCCAGCGCGGGCATCGTCAATGAGCAGTTCTTC. Protein product: CASAGIVNEQFF.

This clone was seen more than once but under ten times. The rearrangement uses TRBV9 and TRBJ2-2, with TRBD2 as a possible D gene (5 bases). The CDR3 length is 15 residues. Trimming took 3 bases from V and 8 from J, leaving 17 bases between them. CDR1 is SGDLS, CDR2 YYNGEE, per germline. The CDR3: CASSGMTGLAGELFF. CDR3 in DNA: TGTGCCAGCAGCGGGATGACCGGACTGGCTGGGGAGCTGTTTTTT.

The chain recombines TRBV5-1 with TRBJ1-1; D remains ambiguous. The germline V gene encodes CDR1 SGHRS and CDR2 YFSETQ. V gave up 3 bases and J gave up 1 base, with 10 bases separating them. This CDR3 is 14 amino acids long. The CDR3 DNA is TGCGCCAGCAGCTCCACGGGAGGGAACACTGAAGCTTTCTTT. Protein product: CASSSTGGNTEAFF.

The chain links TRBV7-9 to TRBJ2-3; D is unclear. Per germline, CDR1 SEHNR and CDR2 FQNEAQ (reference sequence). CDR3 size: 12 residues. Trimming removed 2 bases at V and 6 bases at J, with 6 bases between. CDR3 sequence reads: CASSLSPDTQYF. The CDR3 coding sequence is TGTGCCAGCAGCTTAAGCCCGGATACGCAGTATTTT.

The chain has TRBV9 and TRBJ1-5; 7 bases map to TRBD1. The CDR3 length is 14 residues. V lost 3 bases to trimming and J lost 7 bases; unmatched junction nucleotides: 7. The germline gives CDR1 SGDLS, CDR2 YYNGEE. The CDR3 DNA reads as TGTGCCAGCAGCGAACAGGGGTCCGGGCAGCCCCAGCATTTT. Translated, it gives CASSEQGSGQPQHF.

As regards this clone: Given a much more abundant clone one base away, this may be a read error. This sample also contains other DNA sequences that code for the same CDR3. The chain has TRBV29-1 and TRBJ2-3; TRBD2 is a possible D gene (5 bases). CDR1 is SQVTM and CDR2 is ANQGSEA in the germline V gene. This CDR3 has 13 amino acids. CDR3 region: CSVELPTEDTQYF. The CDR3 coding sequence is TGCAGCGTTGAGCTGCCCACGGAGGATACTCAGTATTTT.

Comment on this clone: The same CDR3 can be traced to other DNA sequences in this sample. The chain joins TRBV9 to TRBJ2-1; 7 bases line up with TRBD2. Losses at the gene ends were 1 base for V and 0 bases for J; bases not matched to a gene: 4. CDR1 is SGDLS and CDR2 is YYNGEE in the germline V gene. The CDR3 totals 16 residues. CDR3 coding DNA: TGTGCCAGCAGCGTATCCGGGGGGAGCTCCTACAATGAGCAGTTCTTC. This encodes CASSVSGGSSYNEQFF. Full variable domain (remainder filled in from reference TRBV9 and TRBJ2-1): DSGVTQTPKHLITATGQRVTLRCSPRSGDLSVYWYQQSLDQGLQFLIQYYNGEERAKGNILERFSAQQFPDLHSELNLSSLELGDSALYFCASSVSGGSSYNEQFFGPGTRLTVL.

This clone was picked up a small number of times. J is TRBJ1-1 and V is TRBV2; D gene unclear. The CDR3 runs 13 residues. Germline CDR1 SNHLY, CDR2 FYNNEI. Deletions cut 5 bases from V and 0 bases from J, with 7 bases between. The CDR3 here is CASSRGLNTEAFF. CDR3 DNA sequence: TGTGCCAGCAGTCGGGGATTGAACACTGAAGCTTTCTTT.

This clone occurred a few times. V and J are TRBV19 and TRBJ1-2, with TRBD1 matching 9 bases. CDR1 and CDR2 from the germline V gene are LNHDA and SQIVND (reference sequence). The CDR3 has 14 amino acids. After removal of 1 base from V and 4 bases from J, the junction contained 1 base not matched to a gene. The CDR3 region is CASSIGTGVYGYTF. CDR3 DNA: TGTGCCAGTAGTATAGGGACAGGGGTCTATGGCTACACCTTC.

This clone turned up a few times. This chain connects TRBV7-2 to TRBJ2-1; weak D call: TRBD1 (5 bases). CDR1 and CDR2 (germline): SGHTA, FQGNSA. The V end lost 5 bases, the J end lost 6 bases, and 5 bases lay between the germline ends. This CDR3 has 11 amino acids. CDR3 in DNA: TGTGCCAGCAGCCAGGGCAATGAGCAGTTCTTC. Translated: CASSQGNEQFF.

This chain uses TRBV2 with TRBJ2-2; D is unresolved. The length of the CDR3 is 15 residues. The ends were cut back, 7 bases at V and 3 bases at J, with 15 bases in the middle. In germline, CDR1 is SNHLY, CDR2 FYNNEI. In DNA form, the CDR3 reads TGTGCCAGCACCATAGGGCTCTCAGACACCGGGGAGCTGTTTTTT. It translates to CASTIGLSDTGELFF.

This clone was seen a single time. A much larger clone lies a single base off, so this may be a read error. At the DNA level, this CDR3 is encoded by other sequences in the same sample as well. CDR3 amino acids: CASSPLGGNQPQHF. For the CDR3, the DNA is TGTGCCAGCAGCCCATTGGGTGGCAATCAGCCCCAGCATTTT. The chain recombines TRBV27 with TRBJ1-5; the D is unclear. This CDR3 has 14 residues. Trimming left V 6 bases short and J 2 bases short, with 11 bases between. Germline V CDR1 and CDR2: MNHEY, SMNVEV (reference sequence).

This chain connects TRBV29-1 to TRBJ2-6; D is uncertain. Trimming shortened V by 3 bases and J by 0 bases, and 3 bases separated the two germline ends. CDR1 is SQVTM and CDR2 is ANQGSEA in the germline V gene. The CDR3 is 13 residues long. The CDR3 coding sequence is TGCAGCGTTGATGTCTCTGGGGCCAACGTCCTGACTTTC. As protein: CSVDVSGANVLTF.

This clone was seen only once. The CDR3 coding sequence is TGTGCCAGTAGTATACCGGGACAGGGCCGCCAGCCCCAGCATTTT. Translating it yields CASSIPGQGRQPQHF. This sequence joins TRBV19 and TRBJ1-5, with TRBD1 matching over 9 bases. CDR3 length: 15 residues. In germline, CDR1 is LNHDA, CDR2 SQIVND (reference sequence). V was pared by 2 bases and J by 7 bases, with 6 bases of the junction left unmatched.